Listed below are T cell receptor beta chains from one sample, sequenced in a study of shared clonotypes between healthy human individuals. Data came from immunoSEQ multiplex PCR; TCRdb stores just in-frame clones and leaves some out. The repertoire holds roughly 1,800,000 clones, with about 94% as singletons. Sample: naive CD8+ T cells sorted from blood. The origin of the receptors is a man aged 18 to 29 in good health. Each CDR3 is given with its conserved first and last residue. D genes are given only for firm matches. For some rows the clone size is stated as once, few or many, or as a class when expanded; others skip it.

NA	NA	TRBV12-5	TRBJ2-7	TGTGCTAGTGGTTTGGACAGTTCCTACGAGCAGTACTTC	CASGLDSSYEQYF
TRBD1	NA	TRBV27	TRBJ1-1	TGTGCCAGCAGTTCAGCCGGGACAGGGGGCCCTCTTGAAGCTTTCTTT	CASSSAGTGGPLEAFF
TRBD1	NA	TRBV27	TRBJ2-7	TGTGCCAGCAGTTTATTAACCCCGACAGGGGCCTACGAGCAGTACTTC	CASSLLTPTGAYEQYF
NA	NA	TRBV4-3	TRBJ2-7	TGCGCCAGCAGCCAAGACGGGCCTGAGGGAGCCTACGAGCAGTACTTC	CASSQDGPEGAYEQYF
NA	NA	TRBV28	TRBJ1-1	TGTGCCAGCAGTTCATACAGGGAGGGAAACACTGAAGCTTTCTTT	CASSSYREGNTEAFF
TRBD2	NA	TRBV4-1	TRBJ2-7	TGCGCCAGCAGCCATCCGGGACTAGCGACCGAGCAGTACTTC	CASSHPGLATEQYF
NA	once	TRBV6-5	TRBJ2-7	TGTGCCAGCAGTTACTCGGCAGGGAACTCCTACGAGCAGTACTTC	CASSYSAGNSYEQYF
NA	NA	TRBV6-6	TRBJ2-7	TGTGCCAGCAGTTCCCAGGGACCGACCTACGAGCAGTACTTC	CASSSQGPTYEQYF
NA	NA	TRBV7-2	TRBJ2-7	TGTGCCAGCAGCTTAGCGCCAGTGGGGACGGGCCACTACGAGCAGTACTTC	CASSLAPVGTGHYEQYF
TRBD1	NA	TRBV28	TRBJ2-1	TGTGCCAGCCTCCTCACAGGGGGTACCCATGAGCAGTTCTTC	CASLLTGGTHEQFF
NA	NA	TRBV2	TRBJ2-2	TGTGCCAGCAGTGCAATAGGGGGGGACACCGGGGAGCTGTTTTTT	CASSAIGGDTGELFF
TRBD1	once	TRBV4-1	TRBJ1-6	TGCGCCAGCAGCCAGCCCGGGACAGGTAATTCACCCCTCCACTTT	CASSQPGTGNSPLHF
TRBD1	NA	TRBV2	TRBJ2-2	TGTGCCAGCAGTGAACTCGGGACAGGGGTGAACACCGGGGAGCTGTTTTTT	CASSELGTGVNTGELFF
NA	once	TRBV6-5	TRBJ2-3	TGTGCCAGCAGTTACTCCAGCGGTAGCACAGATACGCAGTATTTT	CASSYSSGSTDTQYF
NA	NA	TRBV2	TRBJ2-7	TGTGCCAGCAGCATTATGCAACCAAGGGAGCAGTACTTC	CASSIMQPREQYF
NA	NA	TRBV27	TRBJ1-5	TGTGCCAGCAGTTTTGCTGGGGCTGGGCAGCCCCAGCATTTT	CASSFAGAGQPQHF
NA	NA	TRBV6-5	TRBJ2-2	TGTGCCAGCAGTTACTCGGGGCCCCACACCGGGGAGCTGTTTTTT	CASSYSGPHTGELFF
NA	NA	TRBV7-2	TRBJ1-4	TGTGCCAGCAGCTTAGAGAGGGAGGGTACTAATGAAAAACTGTTTTTT	CASSLEREGTNEKLFF
TRBD1	NA	TRBV6-5	TRBJ2-7	TGTGCCAGCAGTCAAACAGGGGGTAGCTCCTACGAGCAGTACTTC	CASSQTGGSSYEQYF
NA	NA	TRBV10-2	TRBJ2-5	TGCGCCAGCACCACTCTCCGGGACCAAGAGACCCAGTACTTC	CASTTLRDQETQYF
NA	NA	TRBV7-9	TRBJ2-1	TGTGCCAGCGTCTTGGATCTTAAGCAGTTCTTC	CASVLDLKQFF
TRBD2	NA	TRBV12-5	TRBJ2-1	TGTGCTAGTGGTTTGACTAGCGGATACTTTTACAATGAGCAGTTCTTC	CASGLTSGYFYNEQFF
NA	once	TRBV2	TRBJ2-2	TGTGCCAGCAGAGCACCCCCGGGACTTTACACCGGGGAGCTGTTTTTT	CASRAPPGLYTGELFF
NA	NA	TRBV6-5	TRBJ2-5	TGTGCCAGCAGCCTAGGGGGAGCCGACCAAGAGACCCAGTACTTC	CASSLGGADQETQYF
TRBD1	NA	TRBV6-6	TRBJ1-2	TGTGCCAGCAGTTCACAGGGGGGGGGAGGTGGCTACACCTTC	CASSSQGGGGGYTF
TRBD1	once	TRBV7-9	TRBJ1-4	TGTGCCAGCAGCTTATCGACGGGGACAGGGGGCACTAATGAAAAACTGTTTTTT	CASSLSTGTGGTNEKLFF
NA	NA	TRBV11-3	TRBJ2-1	TGTGCCAGCAGCTCCGACGGAGGCTCCTACAATGAGCAGTTCTTC	CASSSDGGSYNEQFF
NA	NA	TRBV27	TRBJ2-7	TGTGCCAGCAGTCCACAGGGTATGTCCTACGAGCAGTACTTC	CASSPQGMSYEQYF
NA	NA	TRBV10-1	TRBJ2-2	TGCGCCAGCACCGGAGTATCAAACGGGGAGCTGTTTTTT	CASTGVSNGELFF
NA	NA	TRBV27	TRBJ1-1	TGTGCCAGCAGTGCGCCCGCCGGATTAGGAACTGAAGCTTTCTTT	CASSAPAGLGTEAFF
TRBD2	NA	TRBV29-1	TRBJ2-1	TGCAGCGTTGAGAGTTTTGGCGGGAGCACAATCTACAATGAGCAGTTCTTC	CSVESFGGSTIYNEQFF
TRBD1	NA	TRBV25-1	TRBJ1-1	TGTGCCAGCAGTTGGCAGGGGGCGGGTGGCACTGAAGCTTTCTTT	CASSWQGAGGTEAFF
NA	NA	TRBV15	TRBJ2-7	TGTGCCACCAGCAGAGGACTAGTTAGCTCCTACGAGCAGTACTTC	CATSRGLVSSYEQYF
TRBD1	NA	TRBV27	TRBJ2-7	TGTGCCAGCAGTCTCTTAGCCGGGACAGGGAAAATCGAGCAGTACTTC	CASSLLAGTGKIEQYF
TRBD1	NA	TRBV7-9	TRBJ2-2	TGTGCCAGCAGCCCCGGGACAGGCGTAACCGGGGAGCTGTTTTTT	CASSPGTGVTGELFF
NA	few	TRBV11-2	TRBJ1-5	TGTGCCAGCAGCTTAGACGGGAATAGCAATCAGCCCCAGCATTTT	CASSLDGNSNQPQHF
NA	once	TRBV15	TRBJ1-5	TGTGCCACCAGCAGAGAGGCGGTCGGGGGGTTTGATCAGCCCCAGCATTTT	CATSREAVGGFDQPQHF
NA	NA	TRBV30	TRBJ1-1	TGTGCCTGGACCAGGGGTCCTAGGGGTGAAGCTTTCTTT	CAWTRGPRGEAFF
NA	NA	TRBV11-2	TRBJ2-5	TGTGCCAGCAGCTTCCTCCCCGAAGGGCAGGAAGTTAGTGTAACCCAGTACTTC	CASSFLPEGQEVSVTQYF
TRBD1	NA	TRBV6-6	TRBJ1-2	TGTGCCAGCACAGGGACAGGGGTTAACTATGGCTACACCTTC	CASTGTGVNYGYTF
NA	NA	TRBV6-6	TRBJ2-7	TGTGCCGCGTCGGGACCCGCTTTTGCCTCCGAGCAGTACTTC	CAASGPAFASEQYF
TRBD1	NA	TRBV7-2	TRBJ2-7	TGTGCCAGCAGCCCATTTGGGGACAGGGACTTACTCTCCTACGAGCAGTACTTC	CASSPFGDRDLLSYEQYF
TRBD1	NA	TRBV5-6	TRBJ2-7	TGTGCCAGCAGGACCGGGACAGTGCCCTCTAACGAGCAGTACTTC	CASRTGTVPSNEQYF
NA	once	TRBV7-9	TRBJ1-1	TGTGCCAGCAGCCCCGACTGGAACTGGGCTTTCTTT	CASSPDWNWAFF
NA	NA	TRBV7-8	TRBJ2-3	TGTGCCAGCAGCTTGGCCGGGGCGGGAGATACGCAGTATTTT	CASSLAGAGDTQYF
TRBD2	NA	TRBV7-6	TRBJ2-3	TGTGCCAGCAGCTCCTACTCCCTAGCGGGAGTGCTAACAGATACGCAGTATTTT	CASSSYSLAGVLTDTQYF
NA	NA	TRBV19	TRBJ2-7	TGTGCCAGTAGCCCCGACCCAGAAAACGAGCAGTACTTC	CASSPDPENEQYF
TRBD1	NA	TRBV5-4	TRBJ2-2	TGTGCCAGCAGACGCACAGGGGATGGGACCGGGGAGCTGTTTTTT	CASRRTGDGTGELFF
TRBD2	NA	TRBV6-5	TRBJ2-7	TGTGCCAGCAGTTACTCGTCCGGGGGGTACGAGCAGTACTTC	CASSYSSGGYEQYF